This T cell receptor beta chain was captured by sequencing in a study of blood T cell repertoires in COVID-19 (dated by TCRdb to 2020 to 2021). About the investigation overall: Samples covering the acute and convalescent phases of COVID-19 were provided by collaborators in the United States, Italy and Spain. HLA class I and class II types, where available, came from metadata supplied by the sample provider rather than from assay-based typing. Subjects who had been exposed to COVID-19, were actively infected with it, or had recovered from it provided the deeply sampled blood TCRbeta repertoires that made up the dataset. Sample metadata almost always included a de-identified subject ID, COVID-19 status, age in years and sex. The material from the prospective study consisted of cDNA or gDNA derived from T cells, B-cell-depleted T cells, or PBMCs. The repertoires were released in a freely available public database intended as a resource for research on the immune response to SARS-CoV-2. The samples were drawn from two sources: the first 160 participants of the ongoing ImmuneRACE study, and 1,000 to 1,500 subjects contributed by 6 global collaborators. The study at large found these results: The quantity of clinical and demographic metadata differed by source and by participant and was supplied without curation.

Whole blood was collected in K2EDTA tubes by collaborating institutions according to the institutions' own protocols. Collaborator samples were shipped for TCRbeta analysis as frozen whole blood, isolated PBMCs, or DNA extracted from either sample type. With respect to this clone: Its antigen specificity is not known. No much larger clone exists at a distance of one base, and base qualities are not known.

TCRbeta CDR3 regions were amplified from genomic DNA using the immunoSEQ Assay, a bias-controlled multiplex PCR. The original pipeline was this. The number of nucleated cells in each sample was estimated from the amplification of reference gene primers within the assay. Sequence reads were collapsed and filtered to measure the absolute abundance of every unique TCRbeta CDR3 rearrangement. For each sample, productive Simpson clonality was calculated as the square root of Simpson's diversity index over productive rearrangements. In TCRdb, the immuneACCESS table is reduced to in-frame sequences with V and J assigned. These tables do not hold every clone; where another copy was compared, an unresolved V gene accounts for under half, and the others remain unexplained. The V and J calls and clone size come from that table; D and trimming were worked out from the DNA. The table for this sample lists 90,000 to 120,000 clones; approximately 80% of them were counted only once. Roughly 4.3% of the sample lies in the top ten.

Trimming costs V 4 bases and J 2 bases, and their ends lie 14 bases apart. From the cysteine up to the phenylalanine, the CDR3 has a length of 14 residues. Only the CDR3 portion is preserved as DNA: 42 bases, with reading frame beginning at the first base. From the germline V gene, CDR1 is SQVTM and CDR2 is ANQGSEA. Here the chain combines TRBV29-1 and TRBJ1-2, with TRBD1 tentatively as D gene (6 bases match). Material for sequencing was peripheral blood. The sequence came from a man in his 70s with acute or convalescent COVID-19. The CDR3 is CSVAGGQGNYGYTF. The DNA sequence reads TGCAGCGTTGCCGGCGGGCAGGGGAACTATGGCTACACCTTC.